This TCR beta chain emerged from a study of blood T cell repertoires in COVID-19. For the study at large: Whether acute or convalescent, the COVID-19 samples came from the United States, Italy and Spain.

This clone was detected only a few times. The Seattle patients, enrolled during active infection, were followed longitudinally. As handled by the study authors: Reference gene primer amplification yielded estimated nucleated cell counts. The repertoire was sequenced with immunoSEQ multiplex PCR; TCRdb's copy has only in-frame clones and lacks some. V, J and clone size were drawn from that table, and D and trimming were deduced from the DNA. The sample lists 130,000 or so clones; about nine tenths were seen once. CDR1 and CDR2 (germline): SNHLY, FYNNEI. The V end was cut by 8 bases, the J end by 7 bases, with 20 bases between. CDR3 length: 14 residues.

Sequences were obtained from peripheral blood. The rearrangement links TRBV2 to TRBJ2-5, with a tentative D call TRBD1 (5 bases). This clonotype was obtained from a human donor with COVID-19, enrolled during active disease. The donor label of this sample is uncertain. CDR3 sequence (DNA): TGTGCCAGCGTGCGATTGACAGCCATTGGGACCCAGTACTTC. It codes for CASVRLTAIGTQYF.